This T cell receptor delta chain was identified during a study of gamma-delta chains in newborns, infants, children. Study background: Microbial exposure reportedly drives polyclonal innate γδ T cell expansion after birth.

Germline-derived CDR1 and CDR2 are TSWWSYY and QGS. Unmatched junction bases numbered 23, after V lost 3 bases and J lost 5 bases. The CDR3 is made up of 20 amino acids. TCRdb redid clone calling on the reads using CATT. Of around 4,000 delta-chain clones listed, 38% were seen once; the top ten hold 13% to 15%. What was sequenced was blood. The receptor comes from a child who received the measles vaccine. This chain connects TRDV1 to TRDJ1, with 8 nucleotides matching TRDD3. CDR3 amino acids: CALGESTFWVDWGPGDKLIF. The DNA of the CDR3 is TGTGCTCTTGGGGAGAGTACGTTTTGGGTTGACTGGGGGCCGGGGGATAAACTCATCTTT.